This is a list of T cell receptor beta chains from one sample in a study of technical replicates of blood from a few donors. This table comes from immunoSEQ multiplex PCR, and its TCRdb copy is limited to in-frame clones, with some not included. Of over 50,000 clones listed, around 85% are singletons. Sequencing was carried out using PBMCs. Receptor source: a human donor in good health. Some clones in this sample may be carry-over from other donors' samples. Both conserved end residues are part of each CDR3. A D gene is named only where the DNA matches it firmly. Some rows have no size entry. The others give once, few or many, or a class for an expanded clone.

cdr3_aa: CASSVRGILGTDTQYF; cdr3_nt: TGTGCCAGCAGTGTTAGGGGGATTCTGGGGACAGATACGCAGTATTTT; j_call: TRBJ2-3; d_call: NA; v_call: TRBV2; clone_size: NA
cdr3_aa: CVRTIPGHTHNEQFF; cdr3_nt: TGTGTCAGAACCATACCGGGACACACCCACAATGAGCAGTTCTTC; j_call: TRBJ2-1; d_call: NA; v_call: TRBV7-5; clone_size: once
cdr3_aa: CASRRDGSYGYTF; cdr3_nt: TGTGCCAGCAGGCGGGACGGAAGCTATGGCTACACCTTC; j_call: TRBJ1-2; d_call: NA; v_call: TRBV27; clone_size: NA
cdr3_aa: CASSLRTDLEAFF; cdr3_nt: TGCGCCAGCAGCTTGCGGACAGACCTTGAAGCTTTCTTT; j_call: TRBJ1-1; d_call: NA; v_call: TRBV5-1; clone_size: once
cdr3_aa: CASSQPSLGRRGETQYF; cdr3_nt: TGTGCCAGCAGCCAACCTTCGCTCGGACGAAGGGGAGAGACCCAGTACTTC; j_call: TRBJ2-5; d_call: NA; v_call: TRBV7-2; clone_size: few
cdr3_aa: CASTPAAGEQYF; cdr3_nt: TGTGCCAGCACCCCCGCCGCGGGCGAGCAGTACTTC; j_call: TRBJ2-7; d_call: NA; v_call: TRBV7-2; clone_size: NA
cdr3_aa: CASSSSGQGVGSGYGYTF; cdr3_nt: TGTGCCAGCAGCTCCTCCGGACAGGGAGTCGGTTCAGGCTATGGCTACACCTTC; j_call: TRBJ1-2; d_call: TRBD1; v_call: TRBV7-2; clone_size: NA
cdr3_aa: CASSYSGAEETQYF; cdr3_nt: TGTGCCAGCAGTTACTCGGGGGCAGAAGAGACCCAGTACTTC; j_call: TRBJ2-5; d_call: NA; v_call: TRBV6-7; clone_size: NA
cdr3_aa: CASSWDGDRGSLWHF; cdr3_nt: TGCGCCAGCAGCTGGGATGGGGACAGGGGCTCGCTCTGGCATTTT; j_call: TRBJ1-5; d_call: TRBD1; v_call: TRBV5-1; clone_size: NA
cdr3_aa: CASSLWQGGIQYF; cdr3_nt: TGCGCCAGCAGCTTGTGGCAGGGCGGCATTCAGTACTTC; j_call: TRBJ2-4; d_call: NA; v_call: TRBV5-1; clone_size: NA
cdr3_aa: CSVGADPGQPQHF; cdr3_nt: TGCAGCGTTGGGGCCGATCCTGGGCAGCCCCAGCATTTT; j_call: TRBJ1-5; d_call: NA; v_call: TRBV29-1; clone_size: NA
cdr3_aa: CASRGQGDQETQYF; cdr3_nt: TGTGCCAGCAGGGGACAGGGGGACCAAGAGACCCAGTACTTC; j_call: TRBJ2-5; d_call: TRBD1; v_call: TRBV13; clone_size: many
cdr3_aa: CASSAGTGGANEKLFF; cdr3_nt: TGTGCCAGCAGTGCTGGGACAGGTGGGGCTAATGAAAAACTGTTTTTT; j_call: TRBJ1-4; d_call: TRBD1; v_call: TRBV2; clone_size: NA
cdr3_aa: CATSTTDRRGYTF; cdr3_nt: TGTGCCACCAGCACAACGGACAGACGGGGCTACACCTTC; j_call: TRBJ1-2; d_call: NA; v_call: TRBV15; clone_size: NA
cdr3_aa: CASSPSSGRGTGELFF; cdr3_nt: TGTGCCAGCAGCCCTTCTAGCGGGAGGGGCACCGGGGAGCTGTTTTTT; j_call: TRBJ2-2; d_call: TRBD2; v_call: TRBV7-2; clone_size: NA
cdr3_aa: CASSTWGPRGETEAFF; cdr3_nt: TGTGCCAGCAGCACATGGGGTCCACGGGGGGAAACTGAAGCTTTCTTT; j_call: TRBJ1-1; d_call: NA; v_call: TRBV7-8; clone_size: NA
cdr3_aa: CAISESDTGTGEAFF; cdr3_nt: TGTGCCATCAGTGAGTCGGATACCGGGACAGGGGAAGCTTTCTTT; j_call: TRBJ1-1; d_call: TRBD1; v_call: TRBV10-3; clone_size: NA
cdr3_aa: CASSLSRGGDGELFF; cdr3_nt: TGCGCCAGCAGCTTGTCGCGGGGGGGCGACGGGGAGCTGTTTTTT; j_call: TRBJ2-2; d_call: TRBD2; v_call: TRBV5-1; clone_size: NA
cdr3_aa: CAISEAPGGYNEQFF; cdr3_nt: TGTGCCATCAGTGAGGCCCCCGGGGGCTACAATGAGCAGTTCTTC; j_call: TRBJ2-1; d_call: NA; v_call: TRBV10-3; clone_size: NA
cdr3_aa: CASRVGQANYEQYF; cdr3_nt: TGCGCCAGCAGGGTGGGACAGGCCAACTACGAGCAGTACTTC; j_call: TRBJ2-7; d_call: TRBD1; v_call: TRBV4-3; clone_size: NA
cdr3_aa: CASSLSAGMNTEAFF; cdr3_nt: TGTGCCAGCAGCTTAAGTGCAGGGATGAACACTGAAGCTTTCTTT; j_call: TRBJ1-1; d_call: NA; v_call: TRBV7-3; clone_size: NA
cdr3_aa: CASSAGTSGGLQETQYF; cdr3_nt: TGTGCCAGCAGCGCCGGGACTAGCGGGGGGCTACAAGAGACCCAGTACTTC; j_call: TRBJ2-5; d_call: TRBD2; v_call: TRBV9; clone_size: few
cdr3_aa: CASSFSHLTGDEQYF; cdr3_nt: TGTGCCAGCAGTTTCTCACATTTAACAGGGGACGAGCAGTACTTC; j_call: TRBJ2-7; d_call: TRBD1; v_call: TRBV6-5; clone_size: NA
cdr3_aa: CATSRDHGDINNLRF; cdr3_nt: TGTGCCACCAGCAGAGATCACGGGGACATCAATAATTTGAGGTTC; j_call: TRBJ1-4; d_call: NA; v_call: TRBV15; clone_size: NA
cdr3_aa: CASTYHDRRGYTF; cdr3_nt: TGTGCCAGCACTTACCACGACAGGCGGGGCTACACCTTC; j_call: TRBJ1-2; d_call: NA; v_call: TRBV9; clone_size: NA
cdr3_aa: CASSQDPSGGAYQTQYF; cdr3_nt: TGTGCCAGCAGCCAAGATCCTAGCGGGGGGGCCTATCAGACCCAGTACTTC; j_call: TRBJ2-5; d_call: TRBD2; v_call: TRBV4-2; clone_size: NA
cdr3_aa: CATQGGNEQFF; cdr3_nt: TGTGCCACGCAGGGGGGCAATGAGCAGTTCTTC; j_call: TRBJ2-1; d_call: NA; v_call: TRBV6-6; clone_size: NA
cdr3_aa: CASSLDASNYGYTF; cdr3_nt: TGCGCCAGCAGCTTGGACGCCAGTAACTATGGCTACACCTTC; j_call: TRBJ1-2; d_call: NA; v_call: TRBV5-1; clone_size: once
cdr3_aa: CASRPDSNTEAFF; cdr3_nt: TGCGCCAGCAGACCGGACAGCAACACTGAAGCTTTCTTT; j_call: TRBJ1-1; d_call: NA; v_call: TRBV5-1; clone_size: NA
cdr3_aa: CASSLARAYNEQFF; cdr3_nt: TGTGCCAGCAGTTTAGCGCGGGCCTACAATGAGCAGTTCTTC; j_call: TRBJ2-1; d_call: NA; v_call: TRBV27; clone_size: few
cdr3_aa: CASSPGTGGNTIYF; cdr3_nt: TGTGCCAGCTCACCTGGGACAGGCGGAAACACCATATATTTT; j_call: TRBJ1-3; d_call: TRBD1; v_call: TRBV18; clone_size: NA
cdr3_aa: CASSKWCGSQYF; cdr3_nt: TGTGCCAGCAGCAAATGGTGCGGCAGTCAGTACTTC; j_call: TRBJ2-7; d_call: NA; v_call: TRBV21-1; clone_size: NA
cdr3_aa: CASSSPFESASIQYF; cdr3_nt: TGTGCCAGCAGCTCCCCTTTCGAGAGCGCTAGCATTCAGTACTTC; j_call: TRBJ2-4; d_call: NA; v_call: TRBV7-8; clone_size: NA
cdr3_aa: CASSLLSSGTGELFF; cdr3_nt: TGTGCCAGCAGCTTGCTCTCCTCGGGCACCGGGGAGCTGTTTTTT; j_call: TRBJ2-2; d_call: NA; v_call: TRBV5-6; clone_size: NA
cdr3_aa: CASSRFGTSYEKLFF; cdr3_nt: TGTGCCAGCTCCCGTTTCGGGACATCATATGAAAAACTGTTTTTT; j_call: TRBJ1-4; d_call: NA; v_call: TRBV5-6; clone_size: NA
cdr3_aa: CASSLIGLAATRADTQYF; cdr3_nt: TGTGCCAGCAGCTTGATTGGGCTAGCGGCCACGAGGGCAGATACGCAGTATTTT; j_call: TRBJ2-3; d_call: TRBD2; v_call: TRBV5-6; clone_size: NA
cdr3_aa: CACTKRGGIPTEAFF; cdr3_nt: TGTGCCTGCACTAAACGGGGGGGGATACCGACTGAAGCTTTCTTT; j_call: TRBJ1-1; d_call: NA; v_call: TRBV30; clone_size: NA